These 18 T cell receptor beta chains originate from one sample sequenced in a study of cytomegalovirus exposure and HLA in healthy donors (dated by TCRdb to 2017 to 2019). Library preparation used the immunoSEQ multiplex PCR assay. For the multiplex PCR, a mixture combining 60 forward primers for TCR Vbeta segments and 13 reverse primers for TCR Jbeta segments was used. TCRdb provides this immuneACCESS table in a form limited to in-frame rearrangements. Some clones are lacking; in checked studies, under half of them reflect an unresolved V gene, and why the rest are absent is not known. Within this sample are over 85,000 clones, with around 88% of them counted one time only. The ten largest clonotypes hold approximately 1.8% of the sample. The sequencing sample was made of PBMCs. These receptors all come from a man aged 40-49 years in good health and CMV-seronegative.

This clone was seen just once. The CDR3 DNA reads TGCGCCAGCAGCCAAGACGGGGATGGAGCCGGGGAGCTGTTTTTT. It encodes CASSQDGDGAGELFF. The genes are TRBV4-3 and TRBJ2-2; a weak D match, TRBD2 (5 bases). V lost 0 bases to trimming and J lost 6 bases, with 11 bases between them. The germline V gene has CDR1 LGHNA and CDR2 YSLEER. This CDR3 is built from 15 residues.

The J gene is TRBJ2-2, the V gene TRBV7-8; 7 bases are shared with TRBD2. V lost 1 base to trimming and J lost 1 base; unmatched junction nucleotides: 3. The CDR3 is 16 residues long. Germline CDR1 and CDR2: SGHVS and FQNEAQ. The CDR3 DNA reads TGTGCCAGCAGCTTAGGGGGGGGGTTGAACACCGGGGAGCTGTTTTTT. Translating it yields CASSLGGGLNTGELFF.

The chain recombines TRBV13 with TRBJ1-2; no firm D call. The CDR3 contains 16 residues. V was clipped by 5 bases and J by 5 bases, with 21 bases between them. Germline CDR1 is PRHDT and CDR2 is FYEKMQ (reference sequence). DNA for the CDR3: TGTGCCAGCAGCACCAAAGCGGCCCACCCCTCTTATGGCTACACCTTC. As protein: CASSTKAAHPSYGYTF.

This clone was detected only a few times. The chain links TRBV16 to TRBJ1-2; D may be TRBD1 (6 bases). The V and J ends lost 3 bases and 8 bases respectively, with 25 bases between them. This CDR3 contains 17 residues. CDR1 is KGHSY and CDR2 is FQNENV in the germline V gene. The CDR3 here is CASSQQTGPGQEYGYTF. In nucleotides, the CDR3 is TGTGCCAGCAGCCAGCAAACAGGGCCCGGTCAGGAATACGGCTACACCTTC.

CDR3: CASSLNRLNTEAFF. As DNA, the CDR3 is TGTGCCAGCAGCTTGAACAGATTAAACACTGAAGCTTTCTTT. The gene calls are TRBV5-6 and TRBJ1-1; D remains ambiguous. V was trimmed by 1 base and J by 2 bases, leaving 9 bases between them. Looked up from germline, CDR1 is SGHDT and CDR2 is YYEEEE. The CDR3 loop spans 14 amino acids. The entire variable domain, with the rest obtained from reference TRBV5-6 and TRBJ1-1, is as follows: DAGVTQSPTHLIKTRGQQVTLRCSPKSGHDTVSWYQQALGQGPQFIFQYYEEEERQRGNFPDRFSGHQFPNYSSELNVNALLLGDSALYLCASSLNRLNTEAFFGQGTRLTVV.

The gene calls are TRBV5-1 and TRBJ2-2, with 10 positions matching TRBD1. The J segment lost 3 bases and the V segment lost 7 bases, leaving 6 bases of the junction unmatched. The CDR3 totals 15 residues. CDR1 and CDR2 (germline): SGHRS, YFSETQ. CDR3 loop: CASGTGTGDTGELFF. In nucleotides, the CDR3 is TGCGCCAGCGGAACCGGGACAGGGGACACCGGGGAGCTGTTTTTT.

V gene TRBV14 combines with J gene TRBJ1-6; D remains ambiguous. Trimming removed 0 bases at V and 5 bases at J, with 5 bases between. The germline gives CDR1 SGHDN, CDR2 FVKESK. The CDR3 is made up of 14 amino acids. In DNA form, the CDR3 reads TGTGCCAGCAGCCAAGATCTTAATAATTCACCCCTCCACTTT. Amino acids: CASSQDLNNSPLHF.

The rearrangement uses TRBV9 and TRBJ1-1, with 9 bases identical to TRBD1. The V gene's germline CDR1 is SGDLS and CDR2 YYNGEE. J gave up 4 bases and V 3 bases, and 4 bases lay outside the gene matches. CDR3 length: 14 amino acids. In DNA form, the CDR3 reads TGTGCCAGCAGCGCCGGGACAGGGACCACTGAAGCTTTCTTT. This encodes CASSAGTGTTEAFF.

V is TRBV6-5 and J is TRBJ2-5, with D possibly TRBD2 on 7 matching bases. The V gene's germline CDR1 is MNHEY and CDR2 SVGAGI. Trimming removed 0 bases from V and 2 bases from J, with 13 bases in between. The CDR3 spans 16 residues. The CDR3 DNA sequence: TGTGCCAGCAGTTACTCAATCAGCGGGACACAAGAGACCCAGTACTTC. Translated: CASSYSISGTQETQYF.

The chain links TRBV7-9 to TRBJ2-1, with 7 bases fitting TRBD1. The germline V gene has CDR1 SEHNR and CDR2 FQNEAQ (reference sequence). With V trimmed by 0 bases and J by 9 bases, 8 bases remained unmatched. CDR3 length equals 15 residues. For the CDR3, the DNA is TGTGCCAGCAGCTTAGCGGCCGGACAGGTCAGTGAGCAGTTCTTC. Protein product: CASSLAAGQVSEQFF.

The chain employs TRBV14 and TRBJ2-2; 7 nucleotides line up with TRBD1. V shed 2 bases, J shed 7 bases, and the junction held 4 bases outside the gene matches. The germline gives CDR1 SGHDN, CDR2 FVKESK. The CDR3 is 14 amino acids. This chain's CDR3 is CASSQQGGGGELFF. The CDR3 nucleotides read TGTGCCAGCAGCCAACAAGGGGGCGGCGGGGAGCTGTTTTTT.

The gene calls are TRBV7-9 and TRBJ1-1, with TRBD1 as a possible D gene (6 bases). Trimming cost V 3 bases and J 1 base, with 9 bases left between them. Germline V gene data show CDR1 as SEHNR and CDR2 as FQNEAQ (reference sequence). There are 14 residues in the CDR3. In DNA, the CDR3 is TGTGCCAGCAGCTTTTTAGGGGGGAACACTGAAGCTTTCTTT. Its protein product is CASSFLGGNTEAFF.

The chain joins TRBV6-6 to TRBJ1-1; weak D call: TRBD1 (6 bases). With 10 bases removed from V and 0 bases from J, the gap between germline ends came to 9 bases. CDR1 MNHNY and CDR2 SVGAGI come from the germline V gene (reference sequence). The CDR3 is 12 amino acids. The DNA for the CDR3 is TGTGCCACACGACAGGTGAACACTGAAGCTTTCTTT. Amino acids: CATRQVNTEAFF.

V is TRBV19 and J is TRBJ1-6; 9 bases align to TRBD1. CDR1 and CDR2 from the germline V gene are LNHDA and SQIVND (reference sequence). The J segment lost 11 bases and the V segment lost 7 bases, leaving 12 bases of the junction unmatched. The CDR3 sequence is 15 residues long. As DNA, the CDR3 is TGTGCCAGTATGGGGGGACAGGGAGGCAATCCACCCCTCCACTTT. Its translation is CASMGGQGGNPPLHF.

As DNA, the CDR3 is TGTGCCATCGCTGTCAGGGGGAGGCCCTATGGCTACACCTTC. This codes for CAIAVRGRPYGYTF. The rearrangement uses TRBV28 and TRBJ1-2, with 7 bases aligning to TRBD1. CDR1 is MDHEN and CDR2 is SYDVKM in the germline V gene. CDR3 length: 14 residues. With V trimmed by 10 bases and J by 4 bases, 12 bases remained unmatched.

This chain links TRBV16 with TRBJ2-2; 8 nucleotides align to TRBD1. The length of the CDR3 is 17 residues. The germline V gene has CDR1 KGHSY and CDR2 FQNENV. Trimming at V came to 1 base and at J to 6 bases, leaving 10 bases not matched to a gene. The CDR3 here is CASSQWETGAFPGELFF. CDR3 DNA sequence: TGTGCCAGCAGCCAATGGGAGACAGGGGCCTTCCCCGGGGAGCTGTTTTTT.

V usage is TRBV5-6 and J usage is TRBJ1-5; no firm D call. The CDR3 is 13 residues long. V lost 4 bases and J 2 bases, leaving 7 bases between the germline ends. CDR1 is SGHDT, CDR2 YYEEEE, per germline. CDR3 DNA: TGTGCCAGCAGCGGGCGGGGCAATCAGCCCCAGCATTTT. Amino acids: CASSGRGNQPQHF.

V and J are TRBV29-1 and TRBJ1-3; 8 positions agree with TRBD1. Trimming removed 8 bases from V and 2 bases from J; junction bases left unmatched: 8. Germline V gene data show CDR1 as SQVTM and CDR2 as ANQGSEA. CDR3 length equals 14 residues. CDR3 residues: CSFAGGRAGNTIYF. CDR3 nucleotide sequence: TGCAGCTTTGCAGGGGGCAGGGCTGGAAACACCATATATTTT.